Shown below are 4 T cell receptor beta chains from a single sample sequenced in a study of radiotherapy plus CTLA-4 blockade in lung cancer. The table came from immunoSEQ multiplex PCR; TCRdb's copy has only in-frame clones and leaves some out. Of 70,000 to 95,000 clones listed, approximately 80% are singletons. The starting material was peripheral blood, obtained from a patient treated with radiotherapy plus ipilimumab. Receptors were obtained from a human donor with non-small cell lung cancer that progressed on radiotherapy plus ipilimumab.

The rearrangement joins TRBV6-5 to TRBJ1-2; no clear D. Trimming removed 6 bases from V and 0 bases from J, with 11 bases in between. Germline V gives CDR1 MNHEY, CDR2 SVGAGI. The CDR3 totals 14 residues. CDR3 in amino acids: CASRADRTNYGYTF. For the CDR3, the DNA is TGTGCCAGCAGGGCAGACCGTACTAACTATGGCTACACCTTC.

The genes are TRBV7-9 and TRBJ2-2, with D maybe TRBD2 (6 bases). Trimming pared 7 bases from V and 1 base from J, leaving 10 bases between. CDR1 and CDR2 (germline): SEHNR, FQNEAQ (reference sequence). The length of the CDR3 is 14 residues. This CDR3 reads CASTRLENTGELFF. The CDR3 DNA is TGTGCCAGCACCAGACTAGAGAACACCGGGGAGCTGTTTTTT. Drawing the rest from reference TRBV7-9 and TRBJ2-2, the complete variable domain is DTGVSQNPRHKITKRGQNVTFRCDPISEHNRLYWYRQTLGQGPEFLTYFQNEAQLEKSRLLSDRFSAERPKGSFSTLEIQRTEQGDSAMYLCASTRLENTGELFFGEGSRLTVL.

There are a few counts of this clone. V and J are TRBV18 and TRBJ1-2; 7 nucleotides match TRBD1. Trimming removed 6 bases from V and 2 bases from J; junction bases left unmatched: 6. This CDR3 comprises 14 residues. From germline, CDR1 is KGHSH and CDR2 LQKENI. The CDR3 region has the DNA TGTGCCAGCTCCTCTCAGGACAGGAACTATGGCTACACCTTC. The encoded protein is CASSSQDRNYGYTF.

The genes are TRBV7-9 and TRBJ1-3; TRBD1 is a possible D gene (5 bases). CDR3 length equals 16 residues. V was trimmed by 4 bases and J by 1 base, leaving 14 bases between them. Germline-derived CDR1 and CDR2 are SEHNR and FQNEAQ (reference sequence). The CDR3 DNA sequence: TGTGCCAGCAGCTCATTCCAGGGTAGATCTGGAAACACCATATATTTT. It yields the protein CASSSFQGRSGNTIYF.